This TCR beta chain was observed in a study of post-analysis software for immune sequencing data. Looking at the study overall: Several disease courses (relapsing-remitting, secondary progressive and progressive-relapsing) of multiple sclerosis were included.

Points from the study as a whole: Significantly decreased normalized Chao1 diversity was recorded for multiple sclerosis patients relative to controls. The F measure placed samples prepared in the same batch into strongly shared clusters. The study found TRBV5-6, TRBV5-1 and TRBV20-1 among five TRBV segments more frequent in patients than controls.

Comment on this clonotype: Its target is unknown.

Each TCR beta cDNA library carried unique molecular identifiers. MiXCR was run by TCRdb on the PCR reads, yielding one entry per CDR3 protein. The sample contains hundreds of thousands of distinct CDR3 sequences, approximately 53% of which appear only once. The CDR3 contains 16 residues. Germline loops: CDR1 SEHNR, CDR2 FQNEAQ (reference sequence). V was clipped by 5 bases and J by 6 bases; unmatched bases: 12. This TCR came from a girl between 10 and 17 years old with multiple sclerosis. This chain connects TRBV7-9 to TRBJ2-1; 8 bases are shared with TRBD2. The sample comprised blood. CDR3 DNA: TGTGCCAGCAGCACTAACAGTCTAGCGGGCCTCAATGAGCAGTTCTTC. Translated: CASSTNSLAGLNEQFF.